The rows below give T cell receptor beta chains drawn from one sample of a study of CD8+ T cells in alopecia areata. The protocol was immunoSEQ multiplex PCR, while the TCRdb copy is restricted to in-frame clones and leaves out a portion. The data hold some 99,000 clones, with around two fifths observed a single time. Sequencing was performed on CD4+ T cells sorted from blood. Receptors were obtained from a human donor with alopecia areata. Each CDR3 is given with its conserved first and last residue. The D gene is left open where the match is weak. Clone size, where shown, is once, few, many, or a class for clones that have expanded.

v_gene	j_gene	len	abundance	d_gene	CDR3nt	CDR3aa
TRBV5-1	TRBJ2-7	12	NA	TRBD2	TGCGCCAGCAGCCTGGGGACTAGCGGGGAGTACTTC	CASSLGTSGEYF
TRBV11-2	TRBJ2-3	16	NA	TRBD2	TGTGCCAGCAGCACAGGACTAGCGGGAGATAAAGATACGCAGTATTTT	CASSTGLAGDKDTQYF
TRBV27	TRBJ2-5	14	NA	NA	TGTGCCAGCAGTTTATACGGGGGTGAGAAGACCCAGTACTTC	CASSLYGGEKTQYF
TRBV28	TRBJ2-4	14	NA	NA	TGTGCCAGCAGCAAGGGAAACCTGCGAAACATTCAGTACTTC	CASSKGNLRNIQYF
TRBV28	TRBJ2-3	13	few	TRBD2	TGTGCCAGCAGTAGCGGGGTCAAAGATACGCAGTATTTT	CASSSGVKDTQYF
TRBV30	TRBJ1-2	13	NA	NA	TGTGCCTGGAGTGTAGAGGCAGCTTATGGCTACACCTTC	CAWSVEAAYGYTF
TRBV7-6	TRBJ1-5	13	few	NA	TGTGCCAGCAGCTTGTCAGGGAATCAGCCCCAGCATTTT	CASSLSGNQPQHF
TRBV7-9	TRBJ2-7	12	NA	TRBD1	TGTGCCAGCAGCTCCCAGGGGGCAGAGCAGTACTTC	CASSSQGAEQYF
TRBV7-9	TRBJ2-1	16	once	NA	TGTGCCAGCAGCCGGAGGTGGGGAAGGAAAGTAGATGAGCAGTTCTTC	CASSRRWGRKVDEQFF
TRBV5-1	TRBJ1-6	16	once	NA	TGCGCCAGCAGCTTAGCCACCCGGACAGCCAATTCACCCCTCCACTTT	CASSLATRTANSPLHF
TRBV29-1	TRBJ2-7	14	NA	NA	TGCAGCGTTGAAGTATCAGGGGTGGACGGAGAGCAGTACTTC	CSVEVSGVDGEQYF
TRBV15	TRBJ2-5	14	NA	NA	TGTGCCACCAGCAGAGATCGGTCCTCTGAGACCCAGTACTTC	CATSRDRSSETQYF
TRBV13	TRBJ1-2	14	NA	NA	TGTGCCAGCACCGCGGGACATGCTAACTATGGCTACACCTTC	CASTAGHANYGYTF
TRBV5-1	TRBJ2-2	16	NA	NA	TGCGCCAGCAGCTTGATCTCGGGGTATAACACCGGGGAGCTGTTTTTT	CASSLISGYNTGELFF
TRBV4-3	TRBJ2-3	16	once	TRBD1	TGCGCCAGCAGCCAAGCCGCACAGGGGCCCACAGATACGCAGTATTTT	CASSQAAQGPTDTQYF
TRBV30	TRBJ2-2	15	NA	NA	TGTGCCTGGAGACCAGGGACACTAAACACCGGGGAGCTGTTTTTT	CAWRPGTLNTGELFF
TRBV27	TRBJ2-5	14	NA	TRBD2	TGTGCCAGCAGTTTAAGTGGGGAGGGAGAGACCCAGTACTTC	CASSLSGEGETQYF
TRBV29-1	TRBJ2-1	13	few	TRBD2	TGCAGCGTTATGTCTAGCGGGAGCGGTGAGCAGTTCTTC	CSVMSSGSGEQFF
TRBV7-8	TRBJ2-5	17	NA	TRBD2	TGTGCCAGCAGCTTTATGAGGGGCGGGAGGGCCGTGGAGACCCAGTACTTC	CASSFMRGGRAVETQYF
TRBV29-1	TRBJ2-5	14	NA	NA	TGCAGCGTTGAAGATCCGGCAGGGATAGAGACCCAGTACTTC	CSVEDPAGIETQYF
TRBV2	TRBJ1-2	15	few	NA	TGTGCCAGCAGTAGAACCCAACGCCAGGGCAATGGCTACACCTTC	CASSRTQRQGNGYTF
TRBV29-1	TRBJ2-7	13	NA	TRBD1	TGCAGCGTTGGCCGGGACAGGGGATACGAGCAGTACTTC	CSVGRDRGYEQYF
TRBV30	TRBJ1-2	12	few	NA	TGTGCCTGGAAGGCCGGCAGGGGTGGCTACACCTTC	CAWKAGRGGYTF
TRBV7-2	TRBJ2-3	15	NA	NA	TGTGCCAGCAGCTTAGAGGACATTTCGTCCGATACGCAGTATTTT	CASSLEDISSDTQYF
TRBV19	TRBJ2-2	14	NA	NA	TGTGCCAGTAGTATTGGGGCCAACACCGGGGAGCTGTTTTTT	CASSIGANTGELFF
TRBV5-6	TRBJ2-2	13	once	TRBD2	TGTGCCAGCAGCCTAGCGGGGGCCCGGGAGCTGTTTTTT	CASSLAGARELFF
TRBV28	TRBJ2-2	17	NA	TRBD1	TGTGCCAGCAGTCACTCCGGGACAGGGGGCGCCGGCGGGGAGCTGTTTTTT	CASSHSGTGGAGGELFF
TRBV7-9	TRBJ1-1	15	few	NA	TGTGCCAGCAGCGCCCAGTCAATCCGGAACACTGAAGCTTTCTTT	CASSAQSIRNTEAFF
TRBV6-6	TRBJ2-7	16	few	TRBD2	TGTGCCAGCAGTTACCGCGGGGGGAAGTCCTCCTACGAGCAGTACTTC	CASSYRGGKSSYEQYF
TRBV29-1	TRBJ2-7	13	few	NA	TGCAGCGCAACGGGGGCATTCGCCTACGAGCAGTACTTC	CSATGAFAYEQYF
TRBV29-1	TRBJ2-2	14	NA	NA	TGCAGCGTTGAGGTGGGGGTGAACACCGGGGAGCTGTTTTTT	CSVEVGVNTGELFF
TRBV5-1	TRBJ1-6	15	few	NA	TGCGCCAGCAGCTTGGGGAGCTCCTATAATTCACCCCTCCACTTT	CASSLGSSYNSPLHF
TRBV5-1	TRBJ2-3	14	NA	NA	TGCGCCAGCAGGACTCAGTCTAGCACAGATACGCAGTATTTT	CASRTQSSTDTQYF
TRBV18	TRBJ1-1	12	NA	NA	TGTGCCAGCACCGAAGGTTGGTCTGAAGCTTTCTTT	CASTEGWSEAFF
TRBV4-1	TRBJ1-5	15	once	NA	TGCGCCAGCAGCCAAGATCGCGACACCTATCAGCCCCAGCATTTT	CASSQDRDTYQPQHF
TRBV28	TRBJ2-2	15	NA	TRBD1	TGTGCCAGCAGGTCGGGACAGGGGGACACCGGGGAGCTGTTTTTT	CASRSGQGDTGELFF
TRBV28	TRBJ2-5	14	few	NA	TGTGCCAGCAAACCAGCAGGGCACCAAGAGACCCAGTACTTC	CASKPAGHQETQYF
TRBV29-1	TRBJ2-1	12	NA	TRBD1	TGCAGCGTTGGGCGACAGGGCAATGAGCAGTTCTTC	CSVGRQGNEQFF
TRBV18	TRBJ2-1	11	NA	TRBD1	TGTGCCAGCTCCCAGGGGGATGAGCAGTTCTTC	CASSQGDEQFF
TRBV29-1	TRBJ2-1	15	few	NA	TGCAGCGTTGAGGGGACACTCGACTCCTACAATGAGCAGTTCTTC	CSVEGTLDSYNEQFF
TRBV29-1	TRBJ1-2	15	NA	NA	TGCAGCGTTGAAGAAATGTCGGGGCTGCGGGGTGGCTACACCTTC	CSVEEMSGLRGGYTF
TRBV30	TRBJ1-2	13	few	TRBD1	TGTGCCTGGAGTTTACAGGGGGCTCTAGGCTACACCTTC	CAWSLQGALGYTF
TRBV6-5	TRBJ2-5	14	NA	TRBD2	TGTGCCAGCAGTCCGAGTACTAGCGGAGAGACCCAGTACTTC	CASSPSTSGETQYF
TRBV30	TRBJ2-2	17	NA	TRBD1	TGTGCCTGGAGCCCGCTACAGGGGGCGCAGAACACCGGGGAGCTGTTTTTT	CAWSPLQGAQNTGELFF
TRBV9	TRBJ2-7	15	NA	TRBD2	TGTGCCAGCAGCGTCGGGACTAGCGGGGGTTACGAGCAGTACTTC	CASSVGTSGGYEQYF
TRBV27	TRBJ2-7	13	NA	NA	TGTGCCAGCGGATGGGCCTCGACCCACGAGCAGTACTTC	CASGWASTHEQYF
TRBV29-1	TRBJ1-1	11	NA	NA	TGCAGCGTCGACAGTTCGGGTGAAGCTTTCTTT	CSVDSSGEAFF